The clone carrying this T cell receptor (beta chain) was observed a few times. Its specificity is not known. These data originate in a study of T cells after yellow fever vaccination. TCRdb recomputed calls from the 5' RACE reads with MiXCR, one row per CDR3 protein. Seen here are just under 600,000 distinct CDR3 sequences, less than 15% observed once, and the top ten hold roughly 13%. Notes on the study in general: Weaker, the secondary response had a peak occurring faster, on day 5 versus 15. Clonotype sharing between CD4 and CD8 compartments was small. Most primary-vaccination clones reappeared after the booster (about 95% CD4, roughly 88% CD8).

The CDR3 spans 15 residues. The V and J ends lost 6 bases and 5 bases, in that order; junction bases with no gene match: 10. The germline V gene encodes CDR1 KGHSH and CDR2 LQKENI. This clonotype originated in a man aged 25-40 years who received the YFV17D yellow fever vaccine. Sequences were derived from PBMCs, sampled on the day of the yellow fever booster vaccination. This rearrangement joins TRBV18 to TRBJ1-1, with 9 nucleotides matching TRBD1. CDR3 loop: CASSAGTGLRTEAFF. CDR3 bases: TGTGCCAGCTCGGCCGGGACAGGGTTGCGGACTGAAGCTTTCTTT.